The 30 T cell receptor beta chains below come from one sample, sequenced in a study of T cell clonotyping in hematopoietic cell transplantation. The method was immunoSEQ multiplex PCR; TCRdb's version includes in-frame clones alone and lacks a portion of them. Here the sample spans more than 5,000 clones, roughly 32% being singletons. The specimen comprised peripheral blood mononuclear cells, sampled 30 days after allogeneic stem cell transplant. The receptors shown here come from a female patient aged 50-59 years who had an allogeneic stem cell transplant from an unrelated donor, so the T cells may come from the graft donor. Some clones in this sample may be carry-over from other donors' samples.

The V call is TRBV6-5, the J call TRBJ1-1; D not resolved. This CDR3 region has 13 residues. Germline loops: CDR1 MNHEY, CDR2 SVGAGI. V was cut by 8 bases and J by 11 bases, with 21 bases left in between. CDR3 bases: TGTGCCAGCGCAAGACGGGCCTCCAGACGGGCTTTCTTT. It specifies CASARRASRRAFF.

Written as DNA, the CDR3 is TGTGCCTGGAGTCCAGGGATCGGGTCCTACGAGCAGTACTTC. Translated, it gives CAWSPGIGSYEQYF. The gene calls are TRBV30 and TRBJ2-7; perhaps TRBD1 as D (5 bases). V was shortened by 2 bases and J by 1 base, with 12 bases between the two germline ends. The V gene's germline CDR1 is GTSNPN and CDR2 SVGIG (reference sequence). The CDR3 covers 14 residues.

The chain carries TRBV7-8 and TRBJ1-5; D is perhaps TRBD1 (5 bases). The V gene's germline CDR1 is SGHVS and CDR2 FQNEAQ. V was trimmed by 4 bases and J by 3 bases, leaving 16 bases between them. The CDR3 totals 16 residues. The CDR3 DNA sequence: TGTGCCAGCAGCTCCCGACAGACGGCGTCCAATCAGCCCCAGCATTTT. It codes for CASSSRQTASNQPQHF. The complete variable domain, with remaining parts taken from reference TRBV7-8 and TRBJ1-5, reads GAGVSQSPRYKVAKRGQDVALRCDPISGHVSLFWYQQALGQGPEFLTYFQNEAQLDKSGLPSDRFFAERPEGSVSTLKIQRTQQEDSAVYLCASSSRQTASNQPQHFGDGTRLSIL.

V is TRBV5-6 and J is TRBJ2-7; 11 nucleotides match TRBD2. Germline CDR1 is SGHDT and CDR2 is YYEEEE. V dropped 3 bases and J dropped 4; count of bases not matched to a gene: 6. The CDR3 runs to 15 residues. The CDR3 bases are TGTGCCAGCAGCTCCCTAGCGGGGGGTTCTTACGAGCAGTACTTC. It codes for CASSSLAGGSYEQYF.

This chain connects TRBV7-7 to TRBJ2-5, with 7 bases that match TRBD2. Germline V CDR1 and CDR2: SSHAT, FNYEAQ (reference sequence). The CDR3 is made up of 13 amino acids. Germline trimming cut 3 bases from V and 5 bases from J; bases unmatched to any gene: 3. The CDR3 loop reads CASSLGLLETQYF. CDR3 bases: TGTGCCAGCAGCTTGGGACTATTGGAGACCCAGTACTTC.

The rearrangement links TRBV30 to TRBJ1-6; the D gene is possibly TRBD1 (5 bases). V was shortened by 0 bases and J by 9 bases, with 18 bases between the two germline ends. The CDR3 runs 16 residues. The germline V gene encodes CDR1 GTSNPN and CDR2 SVGIG (reference sequence). CDR3 residues: CAWSVGEAGLISPLHF. The CDR3 DNA is TGTGCCTGGAGTGTGGGAGAGGCAGGGCTCATTTCACCCCTCCACTTT.

The table lists this clone with a few counts. The V and J genes are TRBV6-5 and TRBJ2-7; D is unresolved. The germline V gene encodes CDR1 MNHEY and CDR2 SVGAGI. V was trimmed by 2 bases and J by 2 bases, leaving 13 bases between them. This CDR3 comprises 15 residues. CDR3 sequence: CASSYNGGSPYEQYF. The CDR3 DNA is TGTGCCAGCAGTTACAATGGCGGCAGTCCCTACGAGCAGTACTTC.

The chain couples TRBV30 to TRBJ1-1; D ambiguous. This CDR3 contains 15 residues. V was trimmed by 5 bases and J by 3 bases, leaving 19 bases between them. The germline V gene encodes CDR1 GTSNPN and CDR2 SVGIG (reference sequence). The CDR3 is CAWARIRLGYTEAFF. The CDR3 nucleotides read TGTGCCTGGGCTAGGATCCGCTTAGGGTACACTGAAGCTTTCTTT.

The chain is built from TRBV29-1 and TRBJ2-5; tentative D call: TRBD1 (6 bases). Trimming shortened V by 1 base and J by 1 base, and 19 bases separated the two germline ends. The germline CDR1 and CDR2 sequences are SQVTM and ANQGSEA. The CDR3 totals 17 residues. In nucleotides, the CDR3 is TGCAGCGTTGAAGCTCAAGGCGGTGGGGGCAGCCAAGAGACCCAGTACTTC. Encoded protein: CSVEAQGGGGSQETQYF. The complete variable domain, with remaining parts taken from reference TRBV29-1 and TRBJ2-5, reads SAVISQKPSRDICQRGTSLTIQCQVDSQVTMMFWYRQQPGQSLTLIATANQGSEATYESGFVIDKFPISRPNLTFSTLTVSNMSPEDSSIYLCSVEAQGGGGSQETQYFGPGTRLLVL.

The CDR3 nucleotides are TGTGCCTGGGGATCGACAGTCGGCTACACCTTC. It translates to CAWGSTVGYTF. The chain couples TRBV30 to TRBJ1-2; D is perhaps TRBD1 (5 bases). Trimming removed 5 bases at V and 8 bases at J, with 12 bases between. Germline-derived CDR1 and CDR2 are GTSNPN and SVGIG (reference sequence). The CDR3 is made up of 11 amino acids.

The chain recombines TRBV9 with TRBJ1-2, with 7 bases lining up with TRBD1. From germline, CDR1 is SGDLS and CDR2 YYNGEE. The CDR3 runs 16 residues. With 4 bases clipped from V and 6 bases from J, the junction kept 15 bases outside the gene matches. The CDR3 DNA sequence: TGTGCCAGCAGCCCCCGACAGGGATGGCCTCTTGATGGCTACACCTTC. Protein product: CASSPRQGWPLDGYTF.

This clone was counted between two and nine times. The chain recombines TRBV27 with TRBJ2-2; D not certain. V dropped 2 bases and J dropped 7 bases, with 5 bases sitting between them. Germline V CDR1 and CDR2: MNHEY, SMNVEV (reference sequence). This CDR3 has 12 residues. CDR3 nucleotide sequence: TGTGCCAGCAGTTTAACGATCGGGGAGCTGTTTTTT. Translated: CASSLTIGELFF.

Only a few counts were recorded for this clone. V and J are TRBV30 and TRBJ1-5; D is undetermined. Germline V gives CDR1 GTSNPN, CDR2 SVGIG (reference sequence). There are 13 residues in the CDR3. V dropped 5 bases and J dropped 3 bases, with 11 bases sitting between them. CDR3 coding DNA: TGTGCCTGGTCGACGGGTAACAATCAGCCCCAGCATTTT. Translating it yields CAWSTGNNQPQHF.

The V and J genes are TRBV2 and TRBJ1-4; D remains ambiguous. Germline-derived CDR1 and CDR2 are SNHLY and FYNNEI. The CDR3 extends over 10 amino acids. Trimming shortened V by 0 bases and J by 10 bases, and 0 bases separated the two germline ends. The CDR3 spells CASSEAKLFF. In DNA form, the CDR3 reads TGTGCCAGCAGTGAAGCAAAACTGTTTTTT. The whole variable domain, filled in from reference TRBV2 and TRBJ1-4, reads EPEVTQTPSHQVTQMGQEVILRCVPISNHLYFYWYRQILGQKVEFLVSFYNNEISEKSEIFDDQFSVERPDGSNFTLKIRSTKLEDSAMYFCASSEAKLFFGSGTQLSVL.

CDR3 loop: CASSQGQGEHEQYF. In DNA form, the CDR3 reads TGCGCCAGCAGCCAAGGACAGGGGGAACACGAGCAGTACTTC. This chain connects TRBV4-3 to TRBJ2-7; the match to TRBD1 covers 9 bases. Per the germline V gene, CDR1 is LGHNA and CDR2 is YSLEER. This CDR3 has 14 amino acids. Losses at the gene ends were 1 base for V and 5 bases for J; bases not matched to a gene: 3.

The chain carries TRBV30 and TRBJ2-7, with D perhaps TRBD1 (6 bases). Trimming removed 4 bases from V and 4 bases from J, with 11 bases in between. This CDR3 has 12 amino acids. Germline values: CDR1 GTSNPN, CDR2 SVGIG (reference sequence). Here the CDR3 reads CAWNREWYEQYF. As DNA, the CDR3 is TGTGCCTGGAACAGGGAATGGTACGAGCAGTACTTC.

This clone came up a few times. The V call is TRBV30, the J call TRBJ1-1, with 7 bases lining up with TRBD1. Per the germline V gene, CDR1 is GTSNPN and CDR2 is SVGIG (reference sequence). V shed 4 bases, J shed 2 bases, and the junction held 4 bases outside the gene matches. The CDR3 has 13 residues. In nucleotides, the CDR3 is TGTGCCTGGACAGGGGGGTTTAACACTGAAGCTTTCTTT. It translates to CAWTGGFNTEAFF.

V usage is TRBV30 and J usage is TRBJ1-3; D perhaps matches TRBD1 (5 bases). Germline CDR1 GTSNPN, CDR2 SVGIG (reference sequence). The CDR3 totals 13 residues. CDR3 residues: CATPGRSGNTIYF. The CDR3, as DNA: TGTGCGACTCCAGGGAGGAGTGGAAACACCATATATTTT.

By its share, this clone is medium-sized (0.01 to 0.1%). The same CDR3 can be traced to other DNA sequences in this sample. V usage is TRBV5-6 and J usage is TRBJ2-7, with D unclear. The CDR3 is made up of 12 amino acids. V was pared by 1 base and J by 0 bases, with 2 bases between. CDR1 and CDR2 from the germline V gene are SGHDT and YYEEEE. CDR3 in DNA: TGTGCCAGCAGCTTGTCCTCCTACGAGCAGTACTTC. It encodes CASSLSSYEQYF.

This clone showed up just once. The rearrangement joins TRBV30 to TRBJ1-1; D is unclear. With 1 base removed from V and 1 base from J, the gap between germline ends came to 10 bases. There are 14 residues in the CDR3. CDR1 is GTSNPN, CDR2 SVGIG, per germline (reference sequence). The CDR3 coding sequence is TGTGCCTGGAGTGCGATGACACCGAACACTGAAGCTTTCTTT. Its translation is CAWSAMTPNTEAFF.

V and J are TRBV5-5 and TRBJ2-7; D tentatively fits TRBD1 or TRBD2 (6 bases each). The J call is uncertain, as TRBJ2-1 better fits the DNA end. The germline V gene has CDR1 SGHKS and CDR2 YYEKEE (reference sequence). The CDR3 contains 13 residues. CDR3 nucleotides: TGTGCCAGCAGCTTGGAGCCGGGGGCGGGGCAGTTCTTC. Its translation: CASSLEPGAGQFF.

V gene TRBV19 combines with J gene TRBJ1-3; D remains ambiguous. The CDR3 is 14 amino acids. The V end lost 7 bases, the J end lost 2 bases, and 12 bases lay between the germline ends. Germline assignment: CDR1 LNHDA and CDR2 SQIVND (reference sequence). CDR3: CASTTLEAGNTIYF. The CDR3 region has the DNA TGTGCCAGTACTACTCTGGAAGCTGGAAACACCATATATTTT.

This clone was seen only a few times. The chain couples TRBV6-1 to TRBJ1-2; a weak D match, TRBD1 (5 bases). CDR3 size: 12 residues. Trimming left V 6 bases short and J 6 bases short, with 11 bases between. Germline lookup yields CDR1 MNHNS and CDR2 SASEGT. This CDR3 reads CASSLGGDGYTF. In DNA form, the CDR3 reads TGTGCCAGCAGCTTGGGGGGGGATGGCTACACCTTC.

The V and J genes are TRBV30 and TRBJ2-7; D could derive from TRBD1 or TRBD2 (5 bases each). Trimming stripped 0 bases from V and 5 bases from J, with 17 bases between. Germline loops: CDR1 GTSNPN, CDR2 SVGIG (reference sequence). This CDR3 is 15 amino acids long. The CDR3 sequence: CAWSVGWQGAHEQYF. Here the CDR3 DNA reads TGTGCCTGGAGTGTAGGGTGGCAGGGAGCCCACGAGCAGTACTTC.

This rearrangement joins TRBV11-2 to TRBJ2-7; no clear D. Per the germline V gene, CDR1 is SGHAT and CDR2 is FQNNGV. V was pared by 4 bases and J by 0 bases, with 10 bases between. The CDR3 sequence is 14 residues long. The CDR3 region is CASSYILSSYEQYF. The CDR3 nucleotides read TGTGCCAGCAGCTATATCCTGAGCTCCTACGAGCAGTACTTC.

The V call is TRBV28, the J call TRBJ1-6; the match to TRBD1 covers 9 bases. The germline gives CDR1 MDHEN, CDR2 SYDVKM. The CDR3 has 16 amino acids. Trimming cost V 5 bases and J 3 bases; bases outside gene matches: 5. The CDR3 is CASSLGQGLYNSPLHF. CDR3 nucleotide sequence: TGTGCCAGCAGTCTGGGACAGGGCCTCTATAATTCACCCCTCCACTTT.

This chain links TRBV30 with TRBJ2-2; a possible D gene is TRBD1 (6 bases). V was shortened by 4 bases and J by 1 base, with 10 bases between the two germline ends. The CDR3 length is 14 residues. CDR1 is GTSNPN and CDR2 is SVGIG in the germline V gene (reference sequence). CDR3 in DNA: TGTGCCTGGACCGAGGGACAGAACACCGGGGAGCTGTTTTTT. Translated: CAWTEGQNTGELFF. The whole variable domain, remainder taken from reference TRBV30 and TRBJ2-2, is SQTIHQWPATLVQPVGSPLSLECTVEGTSNPNLYWYRQAAGRGLQLLFYSVGIGQISSEVPQNLSASRPQDRQFILSSKKLLLSDSGFYLCAWTEGQNTGELFFGEGSRLTVL.

The CDR3 loop is CATGDRAPGYTF. The DNA for the CDR3 is TGTGCCACCGGAGACAGGGCGCCTGGCTACACCTTC. The chain employs TRBV28 and TRBJ1-2; the match to TRBD1 covers 7 bases. The CDR3 has 12 amino acids. Germline V lookup: CDR1 MDHEN, CDR2 SYDVKM. V lost 10 bases, J lost 7 bases, and 9 bases stayed unmatched.

This clone was observed a handful of times. The V call is TRBV30, the J call TRBJ2-4; weak D call: TRBD2 (5 bases). Germline V CDR1 and CDR2: GTSNPN, SVGIG (reference sequence). This CDR3 is built from 16 residues. Deletions cut 0 bases from V and 7 bases from J, with 19 bases between. The CDR3 sequence is CAWSVGLDPRGNIQYF. The CDR3 nucleotides are TGTGCCTGGAGTGTAGGGTTAGATCCCCGAGGGAACATTCAGTACTTC.

This clone has only a few counts. This chain joins TRBV20-1 and TRBJ1-2; the D is unclear. The CDR3 totals 10 residues. Trimming cost V 0 bases and J 8 bases, with 4 bases left between them. Germline CDR1 is DFQATT and CDR2 is SNEGSKA (reference sequence). This CDR3 reads CSAREGGYTF. The CDR3 DNA follows: TGCAGTGCTAGAGAGGGCGGCTACACCTTC.